Sequencing of this T cell receptor beta chain was carried out in a study of blood T cells in healthy people across ages (dated by TCRdb to 2013 to 2016). In the study overall: Template switching captured roughly one uniquely barcoded TCR beta cDNA molecule per two T cells in model experiments. The donors were divided into four age groups: young (average roughly 17 years), middle-aged (almost 40), aged (about 60) and long-lived (roughly 86). Using the same blood draw, the study looked at two additional independent replicas of 1 million unique cDNA reads for two donors, one aged 18 to 30 and the other aged 80 or older. Using deep sequencing normalized with unique cDNA molecular identifiers, the study measured how TCR beta repertoire diversity changes with age. To avoid experimental bias, donors of different ages were spread randomly across the sequencing lanes. The investigation overall reported the following: The percentage of naive T cells measured by flow cytometry correlated strongly with observed TCR beta diversity. Since profiling was done on bulk unsorted PBMCs, naive and antigen-experienced compartments could not be conclusively compared. Estimates of total diversity based on one million sequenced T cells were considered lower bounds and underestimates. The CMV infection status of donors was not known, potentially confounding age-related changes in expanded clonotypes. Observed TCR beta diversity per million T cells fell roughly linearly with age, and a significant reduction was already apparent by age roughly 41. Compared with the aged group, the long-lived group had more naive CD4+ T cells, fewer expanded clones and increased TCR diversity, a pattern suggesting age selection.

Turning to this clonotype: There is no known antigen for this receptor. No quality values exist for individual bases; no much larger clone is one base distant.

The donors were roughly 40 Caucasian individuals from Russia, aged roughly 6 to 90 years, who were systemically healthy. Each donor gave roughly 11 milliliters of peripheral blood, drawn into EDTA-treated Vacutainer tubes. Ficoll-Paque density-gradient centrifugation was used to isolate PBMCs, with at least 6.5 million per sample. Total RNA was extracted from PBMCs with Trizol reagent, with at least 6 micrograms obtained per sample. For every donor, flow cytometry on a PBMC aliquot measured the percentage of naive CD45RAhigh/CD27high T cells. The library relied on 5' RACE. Reads for this sample came from an Illumina HiSeq 2500. The second PCR ran for roughly 7 to 11 cycles and used a J-beta primer mix along with a sample-barcoded 5' primer. A template-switch 5' adaptor carrying 12 random nucleotides introduced a unique molecular identifier onto each TCR beta cDNA molecule. At least 3 million CDR3-containing paired-end reads were obtained from each sample. First-strand cDNA synthesis was performed from all RNA using the Mint cDNA synthesis kit, with priming by a TRBC-specific oligonucleotide. After uracil-DNA glycosylase treatment, a first 18-cycle PCR used universal primers M1SS and BC2_uni_R on all cDNA. The paper's data handling went like this. Normalization of each sample was performed by random selection of 1 million high-quality reads, each carrying a distinct molecular identifier. Instead of being binned into consensus sequences, reads with shared molecular identifiers were discarded. MiTCR, run with a Q25 quality threshold and the strictest error-elimination algorithm, handled CDR3 identification, clonotype clustering and error correction. Lower-bound total TCR beta diversity was estimated with a nonparametric unseen species model using Euler transformation. Using fastp trimming at Q25 and MiXCR clonotype assembly, TCRdb reanalyzed the public sequencing data and kept in-frame beta chains. Rows merge per CDR3 protein into single entries with the most common DNA and genes. None of the V and J calls come from the authors' own analysis; TCRdb made them. This sample is represented by over a million distinct CDR3 sequences; roughly 59% of them were singletons. In total, the top ten clones hold 6.5% to 8.5% of the sample.

Trimming costs V 4 bases and J 8 bases, and their ends lie 9 bases apart. CDR3 length: 12 amino acids, cysteine to phenylalanine. Just the 36-base CDR3 DNA is kept, in frame starting at base 1. Sequences LGHDT (CDR1) and YNNKEL (CDR2) are obtained from the germline V gene (reference sequence). This TCR was recovered from a man aged 18 to 35 in good health. The sequencing sample was made of blood. The sequence is built from TRBV3-1 and TRBJ2-1; the D gene cannot be named for sure. This receptor carries the CDR3 CASSLQFDEQFF. Read as DNA, the sequence is TGTGCCAGCAGCCTACAGTTTGATGAGCAGTTCTTC.